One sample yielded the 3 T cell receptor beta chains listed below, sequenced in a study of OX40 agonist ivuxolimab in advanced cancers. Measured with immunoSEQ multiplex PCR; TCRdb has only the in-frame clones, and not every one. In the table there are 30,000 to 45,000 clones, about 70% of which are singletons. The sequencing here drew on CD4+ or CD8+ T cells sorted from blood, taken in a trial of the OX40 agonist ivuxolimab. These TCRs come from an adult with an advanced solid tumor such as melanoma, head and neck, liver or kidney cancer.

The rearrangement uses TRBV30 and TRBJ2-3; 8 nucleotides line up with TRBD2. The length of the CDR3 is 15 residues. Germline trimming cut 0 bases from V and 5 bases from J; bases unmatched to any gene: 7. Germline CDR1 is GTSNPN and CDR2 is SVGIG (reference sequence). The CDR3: CAWSVTSGPKDTQYF. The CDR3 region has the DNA TGTGCCTGGAGTGTAACTAGCGGTCCAAAAGATACGCAGTATTTT.

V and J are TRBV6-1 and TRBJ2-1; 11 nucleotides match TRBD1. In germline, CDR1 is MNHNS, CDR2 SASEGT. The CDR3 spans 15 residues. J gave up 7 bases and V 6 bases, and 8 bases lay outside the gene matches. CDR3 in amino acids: CASSGQGAGTNEQFF. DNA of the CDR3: TGTGCCAGCAGCGGACAGGGGGCTGGTACGAATGAGCAGTTCTTC.

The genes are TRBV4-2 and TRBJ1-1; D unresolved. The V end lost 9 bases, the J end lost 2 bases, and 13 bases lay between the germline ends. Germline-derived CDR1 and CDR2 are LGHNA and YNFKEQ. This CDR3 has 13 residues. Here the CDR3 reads CASSDRVNTEAFF. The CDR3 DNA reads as TGTGCCAGTAGTGACCGGGTCAACACTGAAGCTTTCTTT.